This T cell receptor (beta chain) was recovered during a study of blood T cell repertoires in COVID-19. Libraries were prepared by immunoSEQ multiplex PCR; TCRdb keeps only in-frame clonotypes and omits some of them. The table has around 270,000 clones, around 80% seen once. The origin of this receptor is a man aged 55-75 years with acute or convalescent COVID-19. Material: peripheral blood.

The CDR3 reads CASKAQGAIEKLFF. CDR3 in DNA: TGTGCCAGCAAAGCACAGGGGGCTATTGAAAAACTGTTTTTT. This chain links TRBV2 with TRBJ1-4; 9 bases match TRBD1. CDR3 size: 14 residues. The V gene end was trimmed by 7 bases and the J gene end by 7 bases; junction bases not matched to a gene: 7. Per germline, CDR1 SNHLY and CDR2 FYNNEI.